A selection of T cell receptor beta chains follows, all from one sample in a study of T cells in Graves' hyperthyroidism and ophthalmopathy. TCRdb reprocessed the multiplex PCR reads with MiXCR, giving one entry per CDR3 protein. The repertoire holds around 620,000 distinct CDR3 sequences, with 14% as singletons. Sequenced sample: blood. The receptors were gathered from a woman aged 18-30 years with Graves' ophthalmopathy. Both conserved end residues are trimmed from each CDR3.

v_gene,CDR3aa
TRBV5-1,ASSLGQGVAGTEAF
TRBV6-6,ASSYPGLAGAYPNEQF
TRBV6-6,ASSYSSENYGYT
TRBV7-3,ASSLSGLLTDTQY
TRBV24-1,ATSGGGYEQY
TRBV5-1,ASRRHRESNYGYT
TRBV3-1,ASSLEPLGTDTQY
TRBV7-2,ASSWGGTDTQY
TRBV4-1,ASSQGRECREQY
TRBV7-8,ASSFQGGFKYEQY
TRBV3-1,ASSLGSSYT
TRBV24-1,ATSDPSGDTGELF
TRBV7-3,ASSSLPPGTGANVLT
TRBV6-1,ASISASRYNEQF
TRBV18,ASSPLIPRDGYT
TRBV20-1,SAFFLIASGLAGGPPPDTQY
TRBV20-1,SARDKTSGSLRETQY
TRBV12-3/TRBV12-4,ASSHPGFEGGH
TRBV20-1,SARDTGTGGGSYNSPLH
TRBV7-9,ASTKQGGENIQY
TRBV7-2,ASSPILQGQPQH
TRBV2,ASSTRSDPNNETYEQY
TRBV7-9,ASSSGTSGSPAYEQY
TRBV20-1,SASSTYEQY
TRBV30,AGERAGTSVSEQY
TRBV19,ASSRTSEYYEQY
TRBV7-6,ASSSTKVDRTVSYGKTEAF
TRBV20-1,SAYPSTTNEKLF
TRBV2,ASRDRGGRTGELF
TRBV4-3,ASSQDSLGEQY
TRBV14,ASSPGQAYGYT
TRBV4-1,ASSQARLKRNTEAF
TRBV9,ASSVVEAGANVLT
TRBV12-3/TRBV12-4,ASGSFSTIY
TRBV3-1,ASSQADGYT
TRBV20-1,SARLAGAYEQY
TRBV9,ASSVELNDWDTQY
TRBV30,AWSRGSDQPQH
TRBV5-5,ASSFNVRVDEQY
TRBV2,ASRTGQTNYGYT
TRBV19,ASSISQSGGEQF
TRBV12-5,ASGLVHSPYEQY
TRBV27,ATGDRMSTGELF
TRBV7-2,ASSPRLGGGLNTEAF
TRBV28,ASSLNGASGLSSYEQY
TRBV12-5,ASGLPTGSETQY
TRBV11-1,ASSFGQASGNTIY
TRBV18,ASSPLNRVNTEAF
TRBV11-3,ASSTGSTSGNTIY